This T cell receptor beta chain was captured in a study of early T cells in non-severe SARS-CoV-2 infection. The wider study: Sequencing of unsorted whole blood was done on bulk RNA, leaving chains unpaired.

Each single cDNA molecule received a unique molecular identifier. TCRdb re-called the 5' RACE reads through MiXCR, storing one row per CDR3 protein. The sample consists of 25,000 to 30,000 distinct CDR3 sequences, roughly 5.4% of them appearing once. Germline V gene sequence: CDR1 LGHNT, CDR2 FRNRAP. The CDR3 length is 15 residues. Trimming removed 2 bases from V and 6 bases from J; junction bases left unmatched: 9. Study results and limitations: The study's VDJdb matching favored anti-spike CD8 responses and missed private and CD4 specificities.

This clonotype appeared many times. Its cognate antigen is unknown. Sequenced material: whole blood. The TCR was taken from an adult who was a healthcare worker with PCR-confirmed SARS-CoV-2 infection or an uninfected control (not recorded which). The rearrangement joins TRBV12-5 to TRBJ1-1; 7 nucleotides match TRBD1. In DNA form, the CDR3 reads TGTGCTAGTGGTTTGACGACAGGGTATTCTGCTGAAGCTTTCTTT. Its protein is CASGLTTGYSAEAFF.